This passage covers 6 T cell receptor beta chains from one sample sequenced in a study of blood T cell repertoires in COVID-19. Sequencing used immunoSEQ multiplex PCR; TCRdb keeps in-frame clones, though not all of them. Here the sample spans fewer than 150,000 clones, just over 85% being singletons. The sequencing input was peripheral blood. The receptors were gathered from a woman aged 45-60 years with active or convalescent COVID-19.

The chain has TRBV6-2 or TRBV6-3 and TRBJ2-1; 10 bases map to TRBD2. This CDR3 has 20 residues. Trimming took 0 bases from V and 9 from J; bases not matched to a gene: 20. Per germline, CDR1 MNHEY and CDR2 SVGEGT. The CDR3 nucleotides read TGTGCCAGCAGTTACTCGTCCTCGTGGGGGCTAGCGGGAGCCCGTGGTGAGCAGTTCTTC. This codes for CASSYSSSWGLAGARGEQFF.

This chain links TRBV13 with TRBJ1-6, with TRBD1 identical over 8 bases. Germline loops: CDR1 PRHDT, CDR2 FYEKMQ (reference sequence). With 5 bases clipped from V and 6 bases from J, the junction kept 9 bases outside the gene matches. There are 16 residues in the CDR3. Here the CDR3 DNA reads TGTGCCAGCAGCGTGGGACAGGCCCTAGGTAATTCACCCCTCCACTTT. Its translation is CASSVGQALGNSPLHF.

The sample holds one count of this clone. This chain connects TRBV5-6 to TRBJ1-2, with D possibly being TRBD1 (6 bases). The CDR3 has 14 residues. V was pared by 0 bases and J by 3 bases, with 9 bases between. Germline CDR1 reads SGHDT; CDR2 reads YYEEEE. CDR3 region: CASSLGGQHYGYTF. For the CDR3, the DNA is TGTGCCAGCAGCTTGGGCGGACAGCACTATGGCTACACCTTC.

The V gene is TRBV1, the J gene TRBJ2-7; the table gives TRBD2 as D, unverified against the DNA. TRBV1 corresponds to a pseudogene. The CDR3 is 15 residues long. DNA for the CDR3: TGCACCAGCAGCCAAAGACCAGCGGGAGCGCCGGTGGAGTACTTC. Its protein is CTSSQRPAGAPVEYF.

This clone occurred once. The chain links TRBV20-1 to TRBJ2-3; 7 nucleotides match TRBD2. The CDR3 has 16 amino acids. The germline V gene has CDR1 DFQATT and CDR2 SNEGSKA (reference sequence). V was pared by 3 bases and J by 1 base, with 10 bases of the junction left unmatched. The CDR3 DNA sequence: TGCAGTGCTAGTGGGGGGGTCAAGGACGGCACAGATACGCAGTATTTT. Translated: CSASGGVKDGTDTQYF.

CDR3 residues: CASSYARMNTEAFF. CDR3 bases: TGTGCCAGCAGTTATGCCAGAATGAACACTGAAGCTTTCTTT. The rearrangement uses TRBV6-2 or TRBV6-3 and TRBJ1-1; no reliable D call. CDR1 is MNHEY, CDR2 SVGEGT, per germline. Trimming took off 3 bases at V and 0 bases at J, with 8 bases between the two ends. The length of the CDR3 is 14 residues.